A single sample gave rise to the 22 T cell receptor beta chains below, sequenced in a study of T cells in Graves' hyperthyroidism and ophthalmopathy. Researchers amplified the TCR beta CDR3 regions from RNA transcripts. The primer set for the first-round RT-PCR of the TCR CDR3 was HTBI. TCRdb redid the calling of the multiplex PCR reads with MiXCR, one entry per CDR3 protein. This sample has about 590,000 distinct CDR3 sequences; 15% to 19% occur once, and the top ten carry roughly 6.6%. Sequenced: blood. The receptors derive from a woman in her twenties or thirties with Graves' hyperthyroidism.

This clonotype showed up just a few times. The chain has TRBV28 and TRBJ2-7; D is possibly TRBD1 (6 bases). The germline CDR1 and CDR2 sequences are MDHEN and SYDVKM. The CDR3 is made up of 15 amino acids. The V gene lost 5 bases and the J gene lost 2 bases, with 16 bases spanning the gap. CDR3: CASSLPYREAYEQYF. The CDR3, as DNA: TGTGCCAGCAGTCTACCCTACAGGGAAGCCTACGAGCAGTACTTC.

This chain connects TRBV24-1 to TRBJ2-1; D gene ambiguous. V dropped 2 bases and J dropped 9 bases, with 7 bases sitting between them. CDR1 and CDR2 from the germline V gene are KGHDR and SFDVKD. CDR3 length equals 12 residues. CDR3 sequence reads: CATSDSASEQFF. Here the CDR3 DNA reads TGTGCCACCAGTGATTCTGCCAGTGAGCAGTTCTTC.

This clonotype was detected many times. J is TRBJ2-1 and V is TRBV20-1, with 11 bases identical to TRBD2. V lost 5 bases to trimming and J lost 15 bases; unmatched junction nucleotides: 6. This CDR3 has 11 residues. CDR1 DFQATT and CDR2 SNEGSKA come from the germline V gene (reference sequence). The CDR3 protein is CSAPSGRTTFF. CDR3 in DNA: TGCAGTGCTCCTAGCGGGAGGACGACGTTCTTC.

The genes are TRBV9 and TRBJ2-5, with 10 bases fitting TRBD2. Germline values: CDR1 SGDLS, CDR2 YYNGEE. The J segment lost 5 bases and the V segment lost 0 bases, leaving 10 bases of the junction unmatched. The CDR3 is 17 residues long. The chain's CDR3 is CASSVGAGGPFLETQYF. The CDR3 nucleotides are TGTGCCAGCAGCGTAGGAGCGGGAGGGCCCTTTTTGGAGACCCAGTACTTC.

This clonotype showed up just a few times. An end of the junction does not agree with germline; a read error may underlie this. V and J are TRBV15 and TRBJ1-2; a possible D gene is TRBD1 (6 bases). Germline CDR1 reads LNHNV; CDR2 reads YYDKDF (reference sequence). The CDR3 covers 15 residues. This CDR3 is CATSRDTGWVYGYTF. In nucleotides, the CDR3 is TGTGCCACCAGCAGAGATACAGGGTGGGTCTATGGCTACACTTTC.

This clonotype showed up many times. The rearrangement uses TRBV11-2 and TRBJ2-3; TRBD1 agrees at 8 bases. The CDR3 has 15 amino acids. V was clipped by 6 bases and J by 4 bases; unmatched bases: 9. The germline V gene has CDR1 SGHAT and CDR2 FQNNGV. CDR3 sequence (DNA): TGTGCCAGCAGTTCCAGGGGGCTCATGGCAGATACGCAGTATTTT. Protein: CASSSRGLMADTQYF.

This clonotype showed up many times. The chain has TRBV11-3 and TRBJ2-1, with TRBD2 identical over 9 bases. The CDR3 extends over 15 amino acids. J was trimmed by 6 bases and V by 2 bases; bases with no gene match: 5. CDR1 SGHNT and CDR2 YENEEA come from the germline V gene. CDR3 DNA sequence: TGTGCCAGCAGCTTACTAGCGGGATGGAGCAATGAGCAGTTCTTC. Translating gives CASSLLAGWSNEQFF. Together with reference TRBV11-3 and TRBJ2-1, the CDR3 gives the full variable domain: EAGVVQSPRYKIIEKKQPVAFWCNPISGHNTLYWYLQNLGQGPELLIRYENEEAVDDSQLPKDRFSAERLKGVDSTLKIQPAELGDSAVYLCASSLLAGWSNEQFFGPGTRLTVL.

This clonotype was seen at least ten times. The rearrangement joins TRBV6-1 to TRBJ2-1; 8 bases line up with TRBD2. The CDR3 has 14 residues. Germline trimming cut 2 bases from V and 9 bases from J; bases unmatched to any gene: 6. Germline V gene lookup returns CDR1 MNHNS and CDR2 SASEGT. The CDR3 DNA is TGTGCCAGCAGTGAAAACGGGAGGGCCGTTGAGCAGTTCTTC. Translating gives CASSENGRAVEQFF.

There are a few counts of this clonotype. The chain has TRBV18 and TRBJ1-4; D may be TRBD1 (6 bases). Trimming pared 0 bases from V and 8 bases from J, leaving 16 bases between. Germline CDR1 is KGHSH and CDR2 is LQKENI. The CDR3 has 16 amino acids. This CDR3 reads CASSPPVAGAVEKLFF. The CDR3 DNA follows: TGTGCCAGCTCACCACCGGTGGCGGGGGCAGTAGAAAAACTGTTTTTT.

In its sample, this clonotype was seen many times. This chain links TRBV5-1 with TRBJ2-3; unclear D gene. Trimming shortened V by 6 bases and J by 0 bases, and 23 bases separated the two germline ends. Germline V CDR1 and CDR2: SGHRS, YFSETQ. The CDR3 is 18 amino acids. CDR3 sequence (DNA): TGCGCCAGCAATCCGGACGTTGGGCGGCTCCCTAGCACAGATACGCAGTATTTT. This gives the protein CASNPDVGRLPSTDTQYF.

In this sample, this clonotype turned up a few times. The V and J genes are TRBV4-2 and TRBJ1-5, with a tentative D call TRBD1 (6 bases). Germline V gene lookup returns CDR1 LGHNA and CDR2 YNFKEQ. The CDR3 contains 18 residues. The V end lost 0 bases, the J end lost 0 bases, and 15 bases lay between the germline ends. CDR3 bases: TGTGCCAGCAGCCAAGATATGTCAGGGGCTTATAGCAATCAGCCCCAGCATTTT. It yields the protein CASSQDMSGAYSNQPQHF.

The chain has TRBV9 and TRBJ2-5; D is perhaps TRBD1 or TRBD2 (5 bases each). Trimming left V 0 bases short and J 1 base short, with 13 bases between. The CDR3 has 16 residues. The germline V gene encodes CDR1 SGDLS and CDR2 YYNGEE. In DNA form, the CDR3 reads TGTGCCAGCAGCGTAGCTCTCCGGGACGGCCAAGAGACCCAGTACTTC. This sequence encodes CASSVALRDGQETQYF.

This clonotype was seen repeatedly, ten times or more. The CDR3 protein is CASSSPLAQNNEQFF. CDR3 bases: TGTGCCAGCAGCTCACCCCTGGCCCAAAACAATGAGCAGTTCTTC. This rearrangement joins TRBV7-2 to TRBJ2-1; D is unresolved. The CDR3 has 15 amino acids. CDR1 and CDR2 from the germline V gene are SGHTA and FQGNSA. V lost 4 bases, J lost 5 bases, and 15 bases lay in between.

This clonotype was recorded at least ten times. The V gene is TRBV2, the J gene TRBJ1-2, with D tentatively TRBD1 (6 bases). Germline V CDR1 and CDR2: SNHLY, FYNNEI. The CDR3 spans 14 residues. The germline V and J ends were trimmed by 4 bases and 3 bases, with 12 bases remaining between them. Here the CDR3 reads CASSVGARDYGYTF. CDR3 coding DNA: TGTGCCAGCAGTGTGGGGGCGCGGGACTATGGCTACACCTTC.

The table lists this clonotype with many counts. The chain links TRBV6-2 or TRBV6-3 to TRBJ2-7, with a possible D match to TRBD1 (6 bases). V lost 4 bases and J lost 1, with 11 bases in between. Germline V gene data show CDR1 as MNHEY and CDR2 as SVGEGT. This CDR3 has 14 residues. CDR3: CASSFSRGSYEQYF. The CDR3 coding sequence is TGTGCCAGCAGTTTTTCCAGGGGATCCTACGAGCAGTACTTC.

This clonotype was observed at least ten times. The chain has TRBV6-1 and TRBJ2-7; TRBD1 or TRBD2 may be the D gene (5 bases each). Germline CDR1 and CDR2: MNHNS and SASEGT. There are 14 residues in the CDR3. The germline V and J ends were trimmed by 7 bases and 4 bases, with 17 bases remaining between them. CDR3 bases: TGTGCCAGCAAAGGGGAGCCTCTAGTTTACGAGCAGTACTTC. Its translation: CASKGEPLVYEQYF.

The chain combines TRBV6-5 with TRBJ1-4; D unclear. The germline V gene encodes CDR1 MNHEY and CDR2 SVGAGI. The CDR3 spans 14 residues. Trimming took off 1 base at V and 4 bases at J, with 7 bases between the two ends. The CDR3 here is CASSYLGVNEKLFF. Written as DNA, the CDR3 is TGTGCCAGCAGTTACTTGGGAGTTAATGAAAAACTGTTTTTT.

The V gene is TRBV4-3, the J gene TRBJ2-7, with 8 bases fitting TRBD1. Trimming at V came to 5 bases and at J to 6 bases, leaving 12 bases not matched to a gene. The CDR3 length is 15 residues. Looked up from germline, CDR1 is LGHNA and CDR2 is YSLEER. The CDR3 coding sequence is TGCGCCAGCAGCTTCCGGACAGGGTCAGGCTCCGAGCAGTACTTC. It yields the protein CASSFRTGSGSEQYF.

The sample holds a few counts of this clonotype. This chain connects TRBV20-1 to TRBJ1-5; no reliable D call. With 0 bases removed from V and 4 bases from J, the gap between germline ends came to 4 bases. Per the germline V gene, CDR1 is DFQATT and CDR2 is SNEGSKA (reference sequence). CDR3 length: 12 residues. In DNA form, the CDR3 reads TGCAGTGCTAGAGATACTAATCAGCCCCAGCATTTT. This encodes CSARDTNQPQHF.

The table lists this clonotype with many counts. The chain employs TRBV7-2 and TRBJ1-1; 8 positions match TRBD1. CDR1 is SGHTA, CDR2 FQGNSA, per germline. The V segment lost 1 base and the J segment 0 bases; nucleotides outside the gene matches: 10. CDR3 length: 18 amino acids. CDR3 bases: TGTGCCAGCAGCTTAGGGTACAGGGGGTTCGACATGAACACTGAAGCTTTCTTT. This gives the protein CASSLGYRGFDMNTEAFF.

This clonotype occurred many times. The genes are TRBV7-9 and TRBJ1-2, with D hard to call. The germline CDR1 and CDR2 sequences are SEHNR and FQNEAQ (reference sequence). This CDR3 contains 14 residues. V gave up 5 bases and J gave up 5 bases, with 15 bases separating them. The CDR3 DNA sequence: TGTGCCAGCAGCCCTAGTAGCGGACCTTATGGCTACACCTTC. This codes for CASSPSSGPYGYTF.

This clonotype came up many times. The chain uses TRBV29-1 and TRBJ2-1; D is unclear. Germline values: CDR1 SQVTM, CDR2 ANQGSEA. The V and J ends lost 0 bases and 3 bases respectively, with 12 bases between them. This CDR3 region has 15 residues. The CDR3 nucleotides are TGCAGCGTTGAAGATCTTAACAGTTACTACAATGAGCAGTTCTTC. The encoded protein is CSVEDLNSYYNEQFF.